The clone carrying this TCR beta chain was seen many times. The target antigen is unknown. This sample was included in a study of early T cells in non-severe SARS-CoV-2 infection. Findings of the study overall: Clonotype matching in VDJdb favored anti-spike CD8 responses and did not capture private and CD4 specificities.

CDR3 length equals 15 residues. V gave up 6 bases and J gave up 4 bases; unmatched junction bases: 12. From germline, CDR1 is DFQATT and CDR2 SNEGSKA (reference sequence). TCRdb itself ran the 5' RACE reads through MiXCR, one entry per CDR3 protein. The sample carries approximately 70,000 distinct CDR3 sequences, over 3.5% recorded once. The sequenced sample was whole blood, obtained at baseline. This chain links TRBV20-1 with TRBJ1-5, with TRBD1 matching over 7 bases. This TCR was recovered from an adult who was a healthcare worker with PCR-confirmed SARS-CoV-2 infection or an uninfected control (not recorded which). The donor label of this sample is uncertain. Here the CDR3 reads CSATRQGPGNQPQHF. The DNA of the CDR3 is TGCAGTGCGACCCGACAGGGCCCTGGTAATCAGCCCCAGCATTTT.